This entry is about one T cell receptor (beta chain). The sample belongs to a study of response to subunit inactivated influenza vaccine. TCRdb re-called the RT-PCR reads through MiXCR, storing one row per CDR3 protein. The sample includes approximately 520,000 distinct CDR3 sequences, about 25% seen only once; the top ten take about 1.9%. The CDR3 has 16 amino acids. CDR1 and CDR2 (germline): KGHSH, LQKENI. V shed 1 base and J shed 3 bases, with 16 bases lying between them. Sample: CD4+ T cells sorted from PBMCs, taken 5 days after vaccination. The receptor was derived from a man aged 50 to 60 who received an inactivated influenza vaccine. The chain combines TRBV18 with TRBJ2-7; no clear D gene. CDR3 coding DNA: TGTGCCAGCTCACCACAGGGCGCCCGACGCAACTACGAGCAGTACTTC. Amino acid sequence: CASSPQGARRNYEQYF. Full variable domain (remainder filled in from reference TRBV18 and TRBJ2-7): NAGVMQNPRHLVRRRGQEARLRCSPMKGHSHVYWYRQLPEEGLKFMVYLQKENIIDESGMPKERFSAEFPKEGPSILRIQQVVRGDSAAYFCASSPQGARRNYEQYFGPGTRLTVT.